This T cell receptor (beta chain) was retrieved from a study of tumor and adjacent non-tumor tissue in lung cancer. Whole-study context: There were 11 to 13 adenocarcinoma, 2 squamous cell carcinoma and 1 small cell lung cancer cases.

Three rounds of nested PCR, following a modified ARM-PCR protocol, produced the TCRbeta library. Each CDR3 protein is one row after TCRdb ran MiXCR on the multiplex PCR reads. The data contain about 110,000 distinct CDR3 sequences, under 65% of them singletons. The CDR3 loop spans 15 amino acids. V lost 9 bases, J lost 1 base, and 11 bases stayed unmatched. CDR1 and CDR2 from the germline V gene are SGHVS and FQNEAQ. RNA was extracted from bulk tissue without any cell sorting. Distant lung tissue was collected more than 3 cm away from the tumor edge. Newly diagnosed lung cancer patients had thoracic surgery in China, August–November 2014, without prior chemotherapy.

The receptor was derived from a man between 60 and 75 years old with non-small cell lung cancer. The rearrangement uses TRBV7-8 and TRBJ2-5, with 7 bases identical to TRBD2. The sequenced sample consisted of distant non-tumor lung tissue. The CDR3 bases are TGTGCCAGTAGCCTCATGGGAGGGGTCCAAGAGACCCAGTACTTC. Encoded protein: CASSLMGGVQETQYF.